This entry features one TCR beta chain sequence. This clonotype was counted ten times or more. The specificity of this receptor is unknown. Base quality data are lacking; no much larger clone is found one base away. The sample was run on an Illumina MiSeq. The public reads were reanalyzed by TCRdb: fastp trimming at Q25, MiXCR alignment, in-frame beta chains only. For every CDR3 protein sequence, its rows merge into one entry that carries the most common genes and DNA. A total of around 4,500 distinct CDR3 sequences appear in this sample, around 9.5% of them only once. Under 40% of the sample is in the top ten clones. The source of the sample is a study. The germline V gene (reference sequence) supplies CDR1 SGHNT and CDR2 YYREEE. The junction carries 16 bases between V and J, which are trimmed by 2 bases and 2 bases respectively. CDR3 length: 16 amino acids, cysteine to phenylalanine. Only the CDR3 DNA stays, 48 bases, in frame from base 1.

The V and J segments used are TRBV5-4 and TRBJ2-5, with TRBD1 perhaps the D gene, on 6 matching bases. Sequencing was done on a sample of CD4+ T cells from peripheral blood. The sequence was obtained from a human donor with rheumatoid arthritis. The CDR3 here reads CASSFTIGTPQETQYF. DNA sequence: TGTGCCAGCAGCTTCACTATCGGGACACCTCAAGAGACCCAGTACTTC.